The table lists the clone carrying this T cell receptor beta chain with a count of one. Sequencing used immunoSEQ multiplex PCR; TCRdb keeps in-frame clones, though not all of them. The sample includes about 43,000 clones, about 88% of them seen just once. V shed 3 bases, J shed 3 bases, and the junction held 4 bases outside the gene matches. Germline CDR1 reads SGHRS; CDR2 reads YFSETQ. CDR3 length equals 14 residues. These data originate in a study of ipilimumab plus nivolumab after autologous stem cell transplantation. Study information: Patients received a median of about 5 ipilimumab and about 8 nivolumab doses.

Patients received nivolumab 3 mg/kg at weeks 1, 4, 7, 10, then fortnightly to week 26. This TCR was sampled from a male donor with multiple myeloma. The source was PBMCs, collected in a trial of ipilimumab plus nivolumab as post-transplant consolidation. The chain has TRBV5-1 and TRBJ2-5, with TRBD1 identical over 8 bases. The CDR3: CASSSGQVEETQYF. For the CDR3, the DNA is TGCGCCAGCAGCTCGGGACAGGTAGAAGAGACCCAGTACTTC.